The entry below gives a single TCR beta chain sequence along with its context. The antigen it binds to is not known. No much larger clone exists at a distance of one base, and base qualities are not known. Immunologically healthy infants undergoing open corrective cardiac surgery for congenital heart defects in Finland were used as donors. For four of the eight donors, a small roughly 0.5-1 mL aliquot of peripheral blood was collected during surgery. For blood samples, genomic DNA was extracted from all available leukocytes instead of from a fixed number of cells. ACK lysis buffer was used to remove erythrocytes from the blood, and the remaining leukocytes were kept as pellets at -70 degrees C. A QIAsymphony instrument was used to extract genomic DNA from the frozen cell pellets. The sample comes from a study of human thymus T cells (dated by TCRdb to about 2020). In terms of the full investigation: The study characterized TCR alpha and beta repertoires from seven to nine infant thymus samples and a few related peripheral blood samples. Donor ages ranging from about 6 to 250 days were recorded, and a handful of male and two female infants were included in the cohort.

The immunoSEQ multiplex PCR assay was used to amplify the TCRB and TCRAD loci from a standardized amount of quality-controlled genomic DNA. The V(D)J region was spanned by amplicons of a length sufficient to cover the CDR3 and to identify V and J genes. Amplicon sequencing was performed on an Illumina platform through the commercial immunoSEQ service. For the original study's pipeline: Corrections for primer bias and sequencing errors followed previously described methods, while TCRAD and TCRB definitions were based on the IMGT database. The repertoires were analysed using immunoSEQ Analyzer 3.0 and VDJTools for basic statistics, V/J segment usage, diversity estimates, rarefaction and pairwise overlap. Diversity was estimated with Chao1, ChaoE, Efron-Thisted, Shannon and inverse Simpson indices, and also on datasets down-sampled to the smallest sample. Repertoire overlap used strict matching of CDR3 nucleotide sequence, V gene and J gene, with Jaccard-based multidimensional scaling clustering. As stored in TCRdb, this immuneACCESS dataset retains in-frame rearrangements with V and J assigned. A fraction of the clones does not appear; measured against another copy, unresolved V genes explain less than half of the discrepancy, and the remainder lacks a known reason. The V and J calls and clone size were taken over from that table, and D and trimming were inferred from the DNA. Within this sample are roughly 60,000 clones, with approximately 95% of them counted one time only. Approximately 5.9% of the sample comes from the top ten.

In the germline V gene (reference sequence), CDR1 corresponds to LNHDA and CDR2 to SQIVND. The trim is 7 bases for V and 3 bases for J, with a gap of 16 bases between the germline ends. There are 15 amino acids in the CDR3, from cysteine to phenylalanine inclusive. Solely the CDR3 DNA is kept, with 45 bases framed from the first base. General conclusions and limits of the study: V and J gene segment usage appeared biased in both thymic and peripheral blood repertoires. On average, thymus samples yielded roughly 770,000 unique TCRB clonotypes, whereas blood samples yielded about 80,000.

The sequence is built from TRBV19 and TRBJ1-5; the D segment cannot be called with confidence. Source material: blood. This TCR derives from a boy younger than two with a congenital heart defect but otherwise immunologically healthy. At the DNA level, the sequence is TGTGCCAGTACCCTCGGTCCGGGAAACAATCAGCCCCAGCATTTT. Its amino acids are CASTLGPGNNQPQHF. Where the CDR3 stops, the reference TRBV19 and TRBJ1-5 genes take over; the full variable domain is DGGITQSPKYLFRKEGQNVTLSCEQNLNHDAMYWYRQDPGQGLRLIYYSQIVNDFQKGDIAEGYSVSREKKESFPLTVTSAQKNPTAFYLCASTLGPGNNQPQHFGDGTRLSIL.